Sequencing of this T cell receptor beta chain was carried out in a study of blood T cells in healthy people across ages. Those donating, healthy Caucasian individuals from Russia, were aged 6 to 90. Investigators took roughly 10 milliliters of peripheral blood from every donor. CDR3 length: 15 residues. Germline assignment: CDR1 SGHTA and CDR2 FQGNSA. Broader study findings: When one million T cells were used, diversity estimates were thought to be underestimates.

Primed by a sample-barcoded 5' primer and a J-beta primer mix, a second PCR proceeded for about 6 to 12 cycles. TCRdb reanalysed the 5' RACE reads using MiXCR and keeps one entry per CDR3 protein. The sample lists around 870,000 distinct CDR3 sequences; around 26% were seen once. The table lists this clonotype with many counts. Its antigen remains unidentified. At one end the junction does not follow the germline gene, possibly because of a read error. This chain connects TRBV7-2 to TRBJ2-5; 9 bases match TRBD2. Sequencing was performed on blood. This clonotype originated in a woman of 80 years or more in good health. CDR3 DNA sequence: TGTGCCAGCGGCTTGGGGGCGGGGGGGCCAGAGACCCAGTACTTC. It codes for CASGLGAGGPETQYF.